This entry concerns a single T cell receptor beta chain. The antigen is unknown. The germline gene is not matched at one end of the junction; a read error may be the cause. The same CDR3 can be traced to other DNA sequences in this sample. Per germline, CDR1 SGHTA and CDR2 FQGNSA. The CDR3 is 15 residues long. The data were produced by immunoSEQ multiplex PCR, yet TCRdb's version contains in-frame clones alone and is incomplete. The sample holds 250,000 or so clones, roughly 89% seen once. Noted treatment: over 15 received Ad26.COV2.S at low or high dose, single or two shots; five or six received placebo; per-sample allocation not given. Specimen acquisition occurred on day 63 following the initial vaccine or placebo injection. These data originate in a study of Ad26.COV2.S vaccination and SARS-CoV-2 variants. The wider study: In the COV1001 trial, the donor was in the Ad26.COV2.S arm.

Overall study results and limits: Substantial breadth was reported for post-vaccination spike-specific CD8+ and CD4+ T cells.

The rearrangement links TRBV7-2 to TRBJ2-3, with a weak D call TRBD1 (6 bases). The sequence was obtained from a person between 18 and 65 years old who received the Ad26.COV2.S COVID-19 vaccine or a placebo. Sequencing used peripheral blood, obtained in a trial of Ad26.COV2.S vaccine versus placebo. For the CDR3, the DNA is TGTGCAAGCAGCTTAGTTGGGGGCAGCACAGATACGCAGTATTTT. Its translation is CASSLVGGSTDTQYF.